Below, 2 T cell receptor beta chains from the same sample are listed, as sequenced in a study of T cell responses to AZD1222 COVID-19 vaccine (dated by TCRdb to the early 2020s). The sample's time point label, decoded: about 28 days (+/-7) after the second vaccine dose. Libraries were constructed by the immunoSEQ multiplex PCR assay. TCRdb provides this immuneACCESS table in a form limited to in-frame rearrangements. Some clones are lacking; in checked studies, under half of them reflect an unresolved V gene, and why the rest are absent is not known. The sample contains roughly 80,000 clones, less than 95% of them found a single time. The top ten clones comprise about 3.5% of the sample. This material consisted of peripheral blood, taken 28 days after the second AZD1222 dose. These receptors all stem from an adult who received the AZD1222 COVID-19 vaccine.

The J gene is TRBJ2-7, the V gene TRBV11-3; 11 bases agree with TRBD1. The CDR3 length is 16 residues. Germline V gene sequence: CDR1 SGHNT, CDR2 YENEEA. V dropped 2 bases and J dropped 2; count of bases not matched to a gene: 5. DNA for the CDR3: TGTGCCAGCAGCTTATGGGACAGGGGGACCACCTACGAGCAGTACTTC. Amino acid sequence: CASSLWDRGTTYEQYF.

This clone was picked up a small number of times. The chain links TRBV7-9 to TRBJ1-1; TRBD1 is a possible D gene (6 bases). V lost 1 base to trimming and J lost 0 bases, with 6 bases between them. Germline CDR1 and CDR2: SEHNR and FQNEAQ (reference sequence). CDR3 length: 14 residues. The CDR3 region is CASSLGTVNTEAFF. The CDR3 nucleotides read TGTGCCAGCAGCTTAGGGACAGTGAACACTGAAGCTTTCTTT.